This T cell receptor (beta chain) appears in the sequencing data of a study of T cell repertoires in cytomegalovirus infection. As for the study in general: It can be stated that public TCR beta signatures indicated CMV infection as well as a matching HLA type. Points from the study as a whole: Pooled public TCR beta family frequency picked out CMV carriers with the relevant HLA. The ex vivo response showed dominance by HLA-C-restricted CMV-specific TCR beta clonotypes.

In regard to this clonotype: The antigen remains undetermined.

TCRdb redid the calling of the reads with MiXCR, one entry per CDR3 protein. Of 300,000 or so distinct CDR3 sequences in the sample, roughly a quarter were seen once. The V gene end was trimmed by 10 bases and the J gene end by 7 bases; junction bases not matched to a gene: 9. The CDR3 is made up of 12 amino acids. CDR1 MDHEN and CDR2 SYDVKM come from the germline V gene. Sequenced material: PBMCs. The receptor's source is a human donor in good health (CMV status not recorded). Some clones in this sample may be carry-over from other donors' samples. The chain is built from TRBV28 and TRBJ1-1, with TRBD1 identical over 7 bases. This CDR3 reads CAITGQTDEAFF. The CDR3 region has the DNA TGTGCCATTACGGGACAGACGGATGAAGCTTTCTTT.